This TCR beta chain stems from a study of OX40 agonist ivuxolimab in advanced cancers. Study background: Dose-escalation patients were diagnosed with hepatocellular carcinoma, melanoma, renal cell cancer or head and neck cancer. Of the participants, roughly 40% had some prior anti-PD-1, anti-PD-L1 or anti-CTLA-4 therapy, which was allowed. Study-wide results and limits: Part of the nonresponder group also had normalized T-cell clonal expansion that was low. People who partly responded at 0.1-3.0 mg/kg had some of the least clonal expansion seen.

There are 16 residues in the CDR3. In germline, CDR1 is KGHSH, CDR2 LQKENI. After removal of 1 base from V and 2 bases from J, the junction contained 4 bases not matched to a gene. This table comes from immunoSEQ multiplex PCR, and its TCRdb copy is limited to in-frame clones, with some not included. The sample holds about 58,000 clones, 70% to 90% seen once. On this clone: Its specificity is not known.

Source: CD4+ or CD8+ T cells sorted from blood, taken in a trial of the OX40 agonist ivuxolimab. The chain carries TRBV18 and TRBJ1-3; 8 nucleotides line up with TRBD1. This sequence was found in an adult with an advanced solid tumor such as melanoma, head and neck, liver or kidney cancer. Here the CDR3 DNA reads TGTGCCAGCTCACCACTGGACAGGGCGACTGGAAACACCATATATTTT. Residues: CASSPLDRATGNTIYF.